This TCR beta chain appears in the sequencing data of a study of cytomegalovirus exposure and HLA in healthy donors. Study-level findings and limits: The study reported that TCR beta sequences accurately predicted HLA-A and HLA-B alleles in most subjects. Further analysis, carried out later, found HLA-associated TCR beta chains more clonally expanded than equally common other chains.

The length of the CDR3 is 17 residues. Germline CDR1 KGHSH, CDR2 LQKENI. Amplification used 60 Vbeta primers and 13 Jbeta primers. The repertoire was sequenced with immunoSEQ multiplex PCR; TCRdb's copy has only in-frame clones and lacks some. Among 150,000 to 200,000 clones listed, around 80% were seen once. In this sample, this clone turned up once. Its antigen is undetermined. Its ends do not fully match the called genes, so a read error is possible. This sequence was found in a woman younger than 35 in good health and CMV-seronegative. This sequence joins TRBV18 and TRBJ2-4; 13 positions match TRBD2. Sequenced material: PBMCs. CDR3 region: CASSRTSGGAAKNSQYF. CDR3 bases: TGTGCCAGCTCACGGACTAGCGGGGGTGCAGCCAAAAACAGTCAGTACTTC. Supplemented by reference TRBV18 and TRBJ2-4, the full variable domain reads NAGVMQNPRHLVRRRGQEARLRCSPMKGHSHVYWYRQLPEEGLKFMVYLQKENIIDESGMPKERFSAEFPKEGPSILRIQQVVRGDSAAYFCASSRTSGGAAKNSQYFGAGTRLSVL.